The rows below give T cell receptor beta chains drawn from one sample of a study of beta chain features in type 1 diabetes. Profiled with immunoSEQ multiplex PCR; TCRdb holds only in-frame clones, not every one. Here the sample spans 550,000 to 850,000 clones, roughly 12% being singletons. What was sequenced was naive CD4+ T cells from blood. The source of these receptors is a man aged 18 to 35 with type 1 diabetes. The CDR3 runs from the conserved cysteine through the conserved F or W. Each record gives: V gene, CDR3 protein.

V: TRBV7-2; CDR3: CASSPSAGLNEKLFF
V: TRBV18; CDR3: CASSPKYFFFPSPLHF
V: TRBV5-1; CDR3: CASSSRALGGGRNEQFF
V: TRBV10-3; CDR3: CAISERAGDLYNEQFF
V: TRBV6-5; CDR3: CASSHETGHQPQHF
V: TRBV5-1; CDR3: CASSLIRDTEAFF
V: TRBV10-3; CDR3: CAIIRSIGGTDTQYF
V: TRBV13; CDR3: CASSEMGQGNTEAFF
V: TRBV28; CDR3: CASTTTGQPNEKLFF
V: TRBV7-9; CDR3: CASSQGTARGEQYF
V: TRBV18; CDR3: CASTRGDNQPQHF
V: TRBV21-1; CDR3: CASSSGMGEGANVLTF
V: TRBV2; CDR3: CASGGTYEQYF
V: TRBV27; CDR3: CASQRGGMNTEAFF
V: TRBV9; CDR3: CASSVVPGGPNTGELFF
V: TRBV2; CDR3: CASSGDAQETQYF
V: TRBV4-1; CDR3: CASSQESQPQHF
V: TRBV19; CDR3: CATRDRGFGTNEKLFF
V: TRBV30; CDR3: CAWSKTEEAFF
V: TRBV18; CDR3: CASSPLGQGASEQYF
V: TRBV18; CDR3: CASSPANRGSQETQYF
V: TRBV5-4; CDR3: CASSSEGGLGTGELFF
V: TRBV20-1; CDR3: CSASKDTQYF
V: TRBV4-1; CDR3: CASSPRMDRGISGYTF
V: TRBV7-8; CDR3: CASSSDTGSLDEKLFF
V: TRBV7-2; CDR3: CASRLAGGQETQYF
V: TRBV29-1; CDR3: CSVQFRDRGNYGYTF
V: TRBV30; CDR3: CAWSQVPDWAFF
V: TRBV30; CDR3: CAWSVGANQPQHF
V: TRBV25-1; CDR3: CASSEYQGVIYEQYF
V: TRBV4-1; CDR3: CASSQDRPPSDNTGELFF
V: TRBV5-1; CDR3: CASSHPGQLQETQYF
V: TRBV11-2; CDR3: CASSSSGLAGIGGQFF
V: TRBV27; CDR3: CASSMLLHIGTDTQYF
V: TRBV4-1; CDR3: CASRAVRGGSYNEQFF
V: TRBV2; CDR3: CASGGQGHDTEAFF
V: TRBV7-2; CDR3: CASSLAGRQGAETQYF
V: TRBV7-2; CDR3: CASSLGLNNEQYF
V: TRBV9; CDR3: CASSLTGGSTGEQYF
V: TRBV10-3; CDR3: CAISVGGYEQYF
V: TRBV9; CDR3: CASSPQGGTEGNYGYTF
V: TRBV4-1; CDR3: CASSHGSAFSGANVLTF
V: TRBV10-3; CDR3: CAIRSGGISYEQYF
V: TRBV7-9; CDR3: CASSLGQGSEYTF
V: TRBV7-6; CDR3: CASSWEGQGDNEQFF
V: TRBV30; CDR3: CAWSSGQNMNTEAFF
V: TRBV4-1; CDR3: CASSPGSEKLLRGANVLTF
V: TRBV6-1; CDR3: CASSEPNLDVQFF